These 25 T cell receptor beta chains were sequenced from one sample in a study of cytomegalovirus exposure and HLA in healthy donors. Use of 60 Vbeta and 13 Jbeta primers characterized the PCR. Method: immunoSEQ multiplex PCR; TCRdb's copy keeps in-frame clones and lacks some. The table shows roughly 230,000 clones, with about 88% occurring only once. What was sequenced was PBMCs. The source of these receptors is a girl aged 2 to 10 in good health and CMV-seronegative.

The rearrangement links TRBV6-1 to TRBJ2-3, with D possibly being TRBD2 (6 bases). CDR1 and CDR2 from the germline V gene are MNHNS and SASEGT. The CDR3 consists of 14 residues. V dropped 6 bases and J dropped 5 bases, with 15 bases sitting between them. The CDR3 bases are TGTGCCAGCAGGCCGGGACCCGGGGGAGATACGCAGTATTTT. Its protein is CASRPGPGGDTQYF.

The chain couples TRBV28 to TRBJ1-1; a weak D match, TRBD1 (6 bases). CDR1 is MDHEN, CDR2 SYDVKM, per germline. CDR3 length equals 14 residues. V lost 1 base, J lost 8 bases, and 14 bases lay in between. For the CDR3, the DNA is TGTGCCAGCAGTTTATTAGTGAGGGGGACAGAAGCTTTCTTT. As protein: CASSLLVRGTEAFF. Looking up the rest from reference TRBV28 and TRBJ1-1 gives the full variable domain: DVKVTQSSRYLVKRTGEKVFLECVQDMDHENMFWYRQDPGLGLRLIYFSYDVKMKEKGDIPEGYSVSREKKERFSLILESASTNQTSMYLCASSLLVRGTEAFFGQGTRLTVV.

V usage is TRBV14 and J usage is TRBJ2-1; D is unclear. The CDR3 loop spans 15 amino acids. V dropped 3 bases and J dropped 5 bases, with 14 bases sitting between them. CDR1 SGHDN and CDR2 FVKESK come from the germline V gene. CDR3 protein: CASSHSRRVNNEQFF. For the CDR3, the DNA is TGTGCCAGCAGCCACTCTAGGCGAGTAAACAATGAGCAGTTCTTC.

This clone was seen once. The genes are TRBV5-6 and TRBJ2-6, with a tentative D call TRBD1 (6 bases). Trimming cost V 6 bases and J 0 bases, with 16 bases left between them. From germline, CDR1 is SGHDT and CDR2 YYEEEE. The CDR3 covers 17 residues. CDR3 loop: CASIIRDTLSGANVLTF. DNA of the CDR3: TGTGCCAGCATTATACGGGACACCCTCTCTGGGGCCAACGTCCTGACTTTC.

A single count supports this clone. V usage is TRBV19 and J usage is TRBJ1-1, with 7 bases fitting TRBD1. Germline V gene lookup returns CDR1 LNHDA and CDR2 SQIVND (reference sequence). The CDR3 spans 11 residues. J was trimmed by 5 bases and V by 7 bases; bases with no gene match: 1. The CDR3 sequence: CASIQGTEAFF. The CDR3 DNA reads TGTGCCAGTATACAGGGGACTGAAGCTTTCTTT.

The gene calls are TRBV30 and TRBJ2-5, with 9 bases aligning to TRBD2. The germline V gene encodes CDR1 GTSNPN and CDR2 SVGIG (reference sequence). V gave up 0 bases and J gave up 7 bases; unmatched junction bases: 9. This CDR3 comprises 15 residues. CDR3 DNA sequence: TGTGCCTGGAGTGTAGAGACTAGCGGTGGAGGGACCCAGTACTTC. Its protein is CAWSVETSGGGTQYF.

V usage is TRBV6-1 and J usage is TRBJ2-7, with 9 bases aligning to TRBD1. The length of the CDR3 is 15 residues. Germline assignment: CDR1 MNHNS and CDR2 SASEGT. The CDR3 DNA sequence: TGTGCTTCAACGGGACAGGGAGGCTTTCCCTACGAGCAGTACTTC. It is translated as CASTGQGGFPYEQYF.

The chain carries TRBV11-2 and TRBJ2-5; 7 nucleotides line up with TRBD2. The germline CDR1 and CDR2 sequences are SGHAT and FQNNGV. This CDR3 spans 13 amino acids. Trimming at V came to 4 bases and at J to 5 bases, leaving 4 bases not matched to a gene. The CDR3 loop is CASSWGGPETQYF. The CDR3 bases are TGTGCCAGCAGCTGGGGGGGTCCCGAGACCCAGTACTTC. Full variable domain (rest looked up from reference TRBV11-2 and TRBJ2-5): EAGVAQSPRYKIIEKRQSVAFWCNPISGHATLYWYQQILGQGPKLLIQFQNNGVVDDSQLPKDRFSAERLKGVDSTLKIQPAKLEDSAVYLCASSWGGPETQYFGPGTRLLVL.

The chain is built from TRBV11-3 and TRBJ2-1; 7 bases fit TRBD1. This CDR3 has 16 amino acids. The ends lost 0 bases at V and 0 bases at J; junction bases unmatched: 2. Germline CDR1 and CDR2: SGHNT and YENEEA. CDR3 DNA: TGTGCCAGCAGCTTAGAGGGACAGACCTCCTACAATGAGCAGTTCTTC. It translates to CASSLEGQTSYNEQFF.

The CDR3: CASGFGPGGYGYTF. In nucleotides, the CDR3 is TGTGCTAGTGGTTTTGGTCCAGGGGGCTATGGCTACACCTTC. V usage is TRBV12-5 and J usage is TRBJ1-2, with 7 bases fitting TRBD1. The CDR3 spans 14 residues. Germline CDR1 is LGHNT and CDR2 is FRNRAP. V trimming: 3 bases; J trimming: 4 bases; junction bases outside the gene matches: 5.

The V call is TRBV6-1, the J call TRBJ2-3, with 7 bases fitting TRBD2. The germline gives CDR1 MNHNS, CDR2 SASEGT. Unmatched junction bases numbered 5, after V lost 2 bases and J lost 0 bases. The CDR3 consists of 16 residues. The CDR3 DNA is TGTGCCAGCAGTGAACTGGCGGGAGTAAGCACAGATACGCAGTATTTT. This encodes CASSELAGVSTDTQYF.

The CDR3 is CASSQSLGAHEDSYGYTF. Here the CDR3 DNA reads TGTGCCAGCAGCCAGTCCCTGGGGGCCCACGAAGATTCCTATGGCTACACCTTC. This chain joins TRBV11-2 and TRBJ1-2; D may be TRBD1 (6 bases). In germline, CDR1 is SGHAT, CDR2 FQNNGV. The CDR3 loop spans 18 amino acids. Deletions cut 5 bases from V and 4 bases from J, with 26 bases between.

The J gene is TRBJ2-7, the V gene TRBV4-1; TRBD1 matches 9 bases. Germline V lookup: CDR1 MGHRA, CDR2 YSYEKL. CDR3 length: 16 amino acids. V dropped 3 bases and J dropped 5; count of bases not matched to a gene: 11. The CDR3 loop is CASSHVELDRGNEQYF. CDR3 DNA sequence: TGCGCCAGCAGCCACGTGGAATTGGACAGGGGAAACGAGCAGTACTTC.

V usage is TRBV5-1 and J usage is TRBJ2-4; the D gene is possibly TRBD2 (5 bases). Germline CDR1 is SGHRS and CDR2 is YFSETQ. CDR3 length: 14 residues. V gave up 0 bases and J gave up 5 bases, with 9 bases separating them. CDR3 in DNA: TGCGCCAGCAGCTTGGGAGGGAAGGAAAACATTCAGTACTTC. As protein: CASSLGGKENIQYF.

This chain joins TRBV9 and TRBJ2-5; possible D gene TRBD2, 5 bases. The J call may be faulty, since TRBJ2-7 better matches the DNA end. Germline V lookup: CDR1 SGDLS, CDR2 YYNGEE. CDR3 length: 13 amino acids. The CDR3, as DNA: TGTGCCAGCAGCAGCGGCAGCTCCTACGAGCAGTACTTC. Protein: CASSSGSSYEQYF.

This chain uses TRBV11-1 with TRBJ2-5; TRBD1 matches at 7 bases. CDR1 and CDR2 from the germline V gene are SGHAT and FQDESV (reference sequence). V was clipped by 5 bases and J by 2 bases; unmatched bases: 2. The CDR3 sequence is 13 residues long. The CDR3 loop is CASSRDRQETQYF. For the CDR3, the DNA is TGTGCCAGCAGCCGGGACAGACAAGAGACCCAGTACTTC.

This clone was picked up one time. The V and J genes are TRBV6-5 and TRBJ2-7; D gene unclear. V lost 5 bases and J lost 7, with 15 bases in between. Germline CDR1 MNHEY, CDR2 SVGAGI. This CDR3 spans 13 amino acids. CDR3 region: CASSRGPLLEQYF. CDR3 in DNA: TGTGCCAGCAGTCGCGGCCCACTCTTGGAGCAGTACTTC.

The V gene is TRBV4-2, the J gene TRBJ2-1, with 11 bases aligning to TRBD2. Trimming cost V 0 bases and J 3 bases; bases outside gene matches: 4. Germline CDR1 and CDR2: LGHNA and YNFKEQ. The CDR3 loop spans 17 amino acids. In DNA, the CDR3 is TGTGCCAGCAGCCAAGATCTCCTAGCGGGGGGCTACAATGAGCAGTTCTTC. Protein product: CASSQDLLAGGYNEQFF.

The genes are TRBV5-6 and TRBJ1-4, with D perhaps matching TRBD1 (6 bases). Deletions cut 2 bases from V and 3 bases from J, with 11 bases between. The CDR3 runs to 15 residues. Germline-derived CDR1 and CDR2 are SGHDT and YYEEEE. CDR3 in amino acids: CASSLQGGANEKLFF. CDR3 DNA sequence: TGTGCCAGCAGCTTACAGGGAGGGGCTAATGAAAAACTGTTTTTT.

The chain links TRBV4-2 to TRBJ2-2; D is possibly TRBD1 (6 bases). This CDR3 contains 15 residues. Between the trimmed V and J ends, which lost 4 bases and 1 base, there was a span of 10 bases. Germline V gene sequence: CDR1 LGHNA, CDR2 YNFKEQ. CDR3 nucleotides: TGTGCCAGCAGCCCGGTGACAGGGAACACCGGGGAGCTGTTTTTT. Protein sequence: CASSPVTGNTGELFF.

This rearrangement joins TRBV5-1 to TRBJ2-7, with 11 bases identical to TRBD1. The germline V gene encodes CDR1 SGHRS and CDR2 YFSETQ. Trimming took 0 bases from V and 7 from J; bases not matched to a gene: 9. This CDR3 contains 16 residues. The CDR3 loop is CASSLDTGTGGREQYF. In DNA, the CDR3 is TGCGCCAGCAGCTTGGATACCGGGACAGGGGGGAGGGAGCAGTACTTC.

For the CDR3, the DNA is TGTGCCAGCACCCGGACAGGGGCGGGCGGCTACACCTTC. The encoded protein is CASTRTGAGGYTF. The V gene is TRBV6-5, the J gene TRBJ1-2, with 9 bases that match TRBD1. CDR3 length: 13 amino acids. Germline V lookup: CDR1 MNHEY, CDR2 SVGAGI. V lost 7 bases, J lost 8 bases, and 8 bases stayed unmatched.

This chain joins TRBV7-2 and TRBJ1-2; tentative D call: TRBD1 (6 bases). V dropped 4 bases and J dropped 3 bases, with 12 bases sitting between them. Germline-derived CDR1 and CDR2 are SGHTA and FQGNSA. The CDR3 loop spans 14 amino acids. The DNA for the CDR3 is TGTGCCAGCAGCTCCAGAGACAGGTACTATGGCTACACCTTC. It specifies CASSSRDRYYGYTF.

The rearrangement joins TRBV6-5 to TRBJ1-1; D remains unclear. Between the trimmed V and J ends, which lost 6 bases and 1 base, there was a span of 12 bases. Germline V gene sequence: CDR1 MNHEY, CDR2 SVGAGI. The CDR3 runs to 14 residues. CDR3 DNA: TGTGCCAGCAGCTGGACTTTGGAGAACACTGAAGCTTTCTTT. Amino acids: CASSWTLENTEAFF.

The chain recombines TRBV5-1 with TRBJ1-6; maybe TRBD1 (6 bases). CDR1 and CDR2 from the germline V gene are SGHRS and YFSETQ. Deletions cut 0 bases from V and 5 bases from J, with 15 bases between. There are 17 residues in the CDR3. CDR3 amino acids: CASSLEGTFANNSPLHF. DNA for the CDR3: TGCGCCAGCAGCTTGGAAGGGACATTCGCCAATAATTCACCCCTCCACTTT.